This TCR beta chain was identified in a study of cytomegalovirus exposure and HLA in healthy donors. Study-wide results and caveats: Productive status was seen about 90% or about 30% of the time for most TCR beta V segments in an earlier analysis. According to a later analysis, donors in an Asian-associated ancestry cluster reportedly had fewer N-insertions than the 666-donor mean. Later, TCR association rates were found to vary by HLA locus, highest for DRB1 and lowest for HLA-C. The study designated 164 TCR beta chains cytomegalovirus-associated.

Use of 60 Vbeta and 13 Jbeta primers characterized the PCR. Measured with immunoSEQ multiplex PCR; TCRdb has only the in-frame clones, and not every one. This sample has about 200,000 clones, with 70% to 85% found just once. As concerns this clone: What it recognizes is unknown.

The sample consisted of PBMCs. The TCR sequence derives from a girl aged 2-10 years in good health and CMV-seronegative.

The CDR3 here is CASSLNVEETQYF. CDR3 DNA sequence: TGTGCCAGCAGCCTAAATGTAGAGGAGACCCAGTACTTC. The chain recombines TRBV13 with TRBJ2-5; D remains unclear. Trimming stripped 5 bases from V and 5 bases from J, with 12 bases between. The length of the CDR3 is 13 residues. The germline gives CDR1 PRHDT, CDR2 FYEKMQ (reference sequence).